Following are 21 T cell receptor beta chains from one sample sequenced in a study of OX40 agonist ivuxolimab in advanced cancers. The library relied on the immunoSEQ multiplex PCR assay. TCRdb carries this immuneACCESS record with in-frame sequences only. Its versions omit some clonotypes, under half of them owing to an unresolved V gene in the studies checked, with the rest unexplained. The sample table holds approximately 33,000 clones, of which roughly nine tenths were seen once. The ten largest clones capture roughly 37% of the sample. Source: CD4+ or CD8+ T cells sorted from blood, taken in a trial of the OX40 agonist ivuxolimab. These receptor sequences come from an adult with an advanced solid tumor such as melanoma, head and neck, liver or kidney cancer.

The chain couples TRBV6-5 to TRBJ2-5; either TRBD1 or TRBD2 may fit D (5 bases each). This CDR3 contains 15 residues. V was cut by 2 bases and J by 5 bases, with 15 bases left in between. Germline CDR1 is MNHEY and CDR2 is SVGAGI. In nucleotides, the CDR3 is TGTGCCAGCAGTTACGGTGGGGGAGAAGGTGAGACCCAGTACTTC. This gives the protein CASSYGGGEGETQYF.

The chain combines TRBV7-9 with TRBJ2-7; D possibly corresponds to TRBD1 (5 bases). CDR1 is SEHNR and CDR2 is FQNEAQ in the germline V gene (reference sequence). V was cut by 2 bases and J by 8 bases, with 10 bases left in between. The CDR3 spans 12 residues. CDR3: CASSLLKGKQYF. The CDR3 coding sequence is TGTGCCAGCAGCTTACTTAAGGGGAAGCAGTACTTC.

The V call is TRBV30, the J call TRBJ2-1; TRBD1 is a possible D gene (6 bases). V dropped 5 bases and J dropped 0 bases, with 14 bases sitting between them. The germline V gene encodes CDR1 GTSNPN and CDR2 SVGIG (reference sequence). The CDR3 is 15 residues long. CDR3 DNA sequence: TGTGCCTGGGCAAAGGGGGACATCTCCTACAATGAGCAGTTCTTC. Amino acids: CAWAKGDISYNEQFF.

In its sample, this clone was seen once. The chain uses TRBV5-6 and TRBJ1-2; the D is unclear. CDR1 is SGHDT, CDR2 YYEEEE, per germline. V shed 4 bases and J shed 9 bases, with 16 bases lying between them. The CDR3 covers 13 residues. For the CDR3, the DNA is TGTGCCAGCAGCCCGGACGGTTCTAAGAGCTACACCTTC. Protein product: CASSPDGSKSYTF. Supplemented by reference TRBV5-6 and TRBJ1-2, the full variable domain reads DAGVTQSPTHLIKTRGQQVTLRCSPKSGHDTVSWYQQALGQGPQFIFQYYEEEERQRGNFPDRFSGHQFPNYSSELNVNALLLGDSALYLCASSPDGSKSYTFGSGTRLTVV.

The chain has TRBV9 and TRBJ1-2; 9 bases are a match to TRBD1. J gave up 7 bases and V 4 bases, and 8 bases lay outside the gene matches. The CDR3 is 14 residues long. Germline V gene lookup returns CDR1 SGDLS and CDR2 YYNGEE. CDR3 bases: TGTGCCAGCAGCACCGGGACAGGGATTCGTGGCTACACCTTC. Protein sequence: CASSTGTGIRGYTF.

The rearrangement joins TRBV7-9 to TRBJ2-1; TRBD2 aligns across 10 bases. This CDR3 has 15 residues. CDR1 is SEHNR and CDR2 is FQNEAQ in the germline V gene (reference sequence). Trimming took 6 bases from V and 9 from J; bases not matched to a gene: 11. Written as DNA, the CDR3 is TGTGCCAGCAGGACGAAGGGAGCGGGAGGGCTTGAGCAGTTCTTC. Translated, it gives CASRTKGAGGLEQFF.

By share, this clone ranks as medium-sized. CDR3 region: CASSIREDGHYEQYF. The CDR3 bases are TGTGCCAGCAGTATACGGGAAGACGGCCACTACGAGCAGTACTTC. The V gene is TRBV6-1, the J gene TRBJ2-7; TRBD2 might be the D (5 bases). CDR1 is MNHNS and CDR2 is SASEGT in the germline V gene. The CDR3 runs 15 residues. Trimming pared 5 bases from V and 3 bases from J, leaving 17 bases between.

The chain carries TRBV27 and TRBJ2-5, with 13 nucleotides matching TRBD2. This CDR3 contains 20 residues. CDR1 and CDR2 from the germline V gene are MNHEY and SMNVEV (reference sequence). J was trimmed by 0 bases and V by 2 bases; bases with no gene match: 12. The CDR3 DNA sequence: TGTGCCAGCAGTTTACGGAATCCGGGACTAGCGGGACTACACCAAGAGACCCAGTACTTC. Amino acid sequence: CASSLRNPGLAGLHQETQYF.

This chain joins TRBV30 and TRBJ1-1; tentatively, D is TRBD1 (5 bases). The CDR3 has 15 residues. Germline assignment: CDR1 GTSNPN and CDR2 SVGIG (reference sequence). Trimming took off 1 base at V and 4 bases at J, with 16 bases between the two ends. CDR3 coding DNA: TGTGCCTGGAGTGGGGAGGAGGGCGGGGGCACTGAAGCTTTCTTT. This translates into CAWSGEEGGGTEAFF. Looking up the rest from reference TRBV30 and TRBJ1-1 gives the full variable domain: SQTIHQWPATLVQPVGSPLSLECTVEGTSNPNLYWYRQAAGRGLQLLFYSVGIGQISSEVPQNLSASRPQDRQFILSSKKLLLSDSGFYLCAWSGEEGGGTEAFFGQGTRLTVV.

This rearrangement joins TRBV10-1 to TRBJ1-5; weak D call: TRBD1 (5 bases). The V end was cut by 11 bases, the J end by 5 bases, with 28 bases between. Germline loops: CDR1 WNHNN, CDR2 SYGVQD (reference sequence). The CDR3 sequence is 17 residues long. As DNA, the CDR3 is TGCGCCGGCTACGCGCCGACGGGGGTGGAAGGGGATCAGCCCCAGCATTTT. It codes for CAGYAPTGVEGDQPQHF.

The chain recombines TRBV27 with TRBJ2-7; TRBD2 matches at 12 bases. J lost 7 bases, V lost 4 bases, and 11 bases had no gene match. Germline CDR1 MNHEY, CDR2 SMNVEV (reference sequence). The CDR3 is 16 amino acids. CDR3 amino acids: CASSSQTSGRCGEQYF. The CDR3 DNA is TGTGCCAGCAGTTCCCAGACTAGCGGGAGATGCGGTGAGCAGTACTTC.

The chain uses TRBV6-5 and TRBJ2-7; 10 nucleotides align to TRBD2. J lost 10 bases, V lost 2 bases, and 8 bases had no gene match. From germline, CDR1 is MNHEY and CDR2 SVGAGI. This CDR3 is 14 amino acids long. CDR3 nucleotides: TGTGCCAGCAGTTACACGCTAGCGGGAGAGGATCAGTACTTC. Its translation is CASSYTLAGEDQYF.

The gene calls are TRBV7-8 and TRBJ1-2, with 7 positions matching TRBD1. This CDR3 comprises 14 residues. Germline V lookup: CDR1 SGHVS, CDR2 FQNEAQ. The V segment lost 1 base and the J segment 5 bases; nucleotides outside the gene matches: 4. CDR3 DNA sequence: TGTGCCAGCAGCTTAGAGGGGGCGGGTTATGGCTACACCTTC. It codes for CASSLEGAGYGYTF. Using reference TRBV7-8 and TRBJ1-2 for the parts outside the CDR3, the full variable domain is GAGVSQSPRYKVAKRGQDVALRCDPISGHVSLFWYQQALGQGPEFLTYFQNEAQLDKSGLPSDRFFAERPEGSVSTLKIQRTQQEDSAVYLCASSLEGAGYGYTFGSGTRLTVV.

V is TRBV18 and J is TRBJ2-1, with D possibly TRBD2 on 5 matching bases. Trimming removed 0 bases from V and 2 bases from J, with 11 bases in between. CDR1 is KGHSH, CDR2 LQKENI, per germline. This CDR3 has 16 amino acids. The CDR3 DNA follows: TGTGCCAGCTCACCACCCGAGGGTGCGGCCTACAATGAGCAGTTCTTC. Translated: CASSPPEGAAYNEQFF.

The chain recombines TRBV5-4 with TRBJ2-5; TRBD2 aligns across 13 bases. Germline V gene data show CDR1 as SGHNT and CDR2 as YYREEE (reference sequence). There are 14 residues in the CDR3. With V trimmed by 4 bases and J by 5 bases, 2 bases remained unmatched. CDR3 DNA sequence: TGTGCCAGCAGCCAGACTAGCGGGGGGGAGACCCAGTACTTC. It encodes CASSQTSGGETQYF.

This chain joins TRBV7-9 and TRBJ2-6; D is unclear. V was trimmed by 4 bases and J by 0 bases, leaving 13 bases between them. Germline V gene data show CDR1 as SEHNR and CDR2 as FQNEAQ (reference sequence). The CDR3 consists of 17 residues. The CDR3 loop reads CASSSTKVCSGANVLTF. The CDR3 DNA sequence: TGTGCCAGCAGCTCCACTAAAGTCTGCTCTGGGGCCAACGTCCTGACTTTC.

The chain has TRBV23-1 and TRBJ1-5; D ambiguous. TRBV23-1 is placed among ORFs of uncertain function. Trimming left V 0 bases short and J 0 bases short, with 18 bases between. This CDR3 contains 19 residues. CDR3 sequence: CASSQSVTANGYSNQPQHF. CDR3 bases: TGCGCCAGCAGTCAATCGGTTACAGCAAACGGGTATAGCAATCAGCCCCAGCATTTT.

This chain uses TRBV9 with TRBJ2-1; TRBD2 matches 9 bases. Unmatched junction bases numbered 3, after V lost 0 bases and J lost 5 bases. In germline, CDR1 is SGDLS, CDR2 YYNGEE. There are 15 residues in the CDR3. The CDR3 is CASSVGGRVDNEQFF. CDR3 sequence (DNA): TGTGCCAGCAGCGTAGGCGGGAGGGTAGACAATGAGCAGTTCTTC. Full variable domain (remainder filled in from reference TRBV9 and TRBJ2-1): DSGVTQTPKHLITATGQRVTLRCSPRSGDLSVYWYQQSLDQGLQFLIQYYNGEERAKGNILERFSAQQFPDLHSELNLSSLELGDSALYFCASSVGGRVDNEQFFGPGTRLTVL.

There are a few counts of this clone. The chain couples TRBV27 to TRBJ1-4, with D unclear. Trimming took off 0 bases at V and 8 bases at J, with 10 bases between the two ends. Germline V lookup: CDR1 MNHEY, CDR2 SMNVEV (reference sequence). CDR3 length equals 14 residues. The DNA of the CDR3 is TGTGCCAGCAGTTTATCCAGCTTCGGGGAAAAACTGTTTTTT. Protein sequence: CASSLSSFGEKLFF.

The chain combines TRBV11-2 with TRBJ2-1; possibly TRBD2 for D (5 bases). The CDR3 is 13 amino acids. V was trimmed by 2 bases and J by 6 bases, leaving 8 bases between them. The germline gives CDR1 SGHAT, CDR2 FQNNGV. The DNA for the CDR3 is TGTGCCAGCAGCTTATCCGGGGTCAATGAGCAGTTCTTC. Amino acids: CASSLSGVNEQFF. Variable domain in full (rest from reference TRBV11-2 and TRBJ2-1): EAGVAQSPRYKIIEKRQSVAFWCNPISGHATLYWYQQILGQGPKLLIQFQNNGVVDDSQLPKDRFSAERLKGVDSTLKIQPAKLEDSAVYLCASSLSGVNEQFFGPGTRLTVL.

The chain couples TRBV4-2 to TRBJ1-4, with TRBD1 matching over 8 bases. Losses at the gene ends were 0 bases for V and 3 bases for J; bases not matched to a gene: 9. CDR1 and CDR2 (germline): LGHNA, YNFKEQ. The CDR3 is 18 amino acids. The CDR3 loop is CASSQDSRETGANEKLFF. Here the CDR3 DNA reads TGTGCCAGCAGCCAAGATAGTAGGGAGACAGGGGCTAATGAAAAACTGTTTTTT.